Shown below are 19 T cell receptor beta chains from a single sample sequenced in a study of T cell repertoires in cytomegalovirus infection. One entry per CDR3 protein, called by TCRdb with MiXCR from the reads. The sample consists of approximately 140,000 distinct CDR3 sequences, roughly a quarter of them appearing once. Their antigens remain unidentified. The specimen sequenced was PBMCs, sequenced either directly or after in vitro stimulation (not recorded which). The receptors were gathered from a human donor in good health (CMV status not recorded). Some clones in this sample may be carry-over from other donors' samples.

Many counts were recorded for this clonotype. The CDR3 sequence is CASSYRSIEQFF. CDR3 in DNA: TGTGCCAGCAGTTACAGGTCCATCGAGCAGTTCTTC. The rearrangement links TRBV6-2 or TRBV6-3 to TRBJ2-1; unclear D gene. V was pared by 2 bases and J by 10 bases, with 9 bases between. In germline, CDR1 is MNHEY, CDR2 SVGEGT. CDR3 length: 12 residues.

This chain joins TRBV6-1 and TRBJ2-3; 8 bases match TRBD2. Trimming removed 2 bases from V and 0 bases from J; junction bases left unmatched: 10. The CDR3 runs 18 residues. Looked up from germline, CDR1 is MNHNS and CDR2 is SASEGT. The CDR3 DNA is TGTGCCAGCAGTGAAACCTATAATAGCGGGGCTAGCACAGATACGCAGTATTTT. Translation gives CASSETYNSGASTDTQYF.

J is TRBJ1-5 and V is TRBV24-1; the D is unclear. The V and J ends lost 6 bases and 11 bases respectively, with 13 bases between them. Germline CDR1 reads KGHDR; CDR2 reads SFDVKD. This CDR3 is 12 amino acids long. In DNA, the CDR3 is TGTGCCACCAGTCCCGGGCAGGCATCCCAGCATTTT. Amino acid sequence: CATSPGQASQHF.

This chain joins TRBV10-3 and TRBJ1-1; D gene ambiguous. Deletions cut 4 bases from V and 1 base from J, with 10 bases between. CDR1 ENHRY and CDR2 SYGVKD come from the germline V gene. The CDR3 contains 14 residues. The CDR3 region is CAISARAQNTEAFF. The DNA of the CDR3 is TGTGCCATCAGTGCTCGGGCCCAGAACACTGAAGCTTTCTTT.

This clonotype occurred a few times. This sequence joins TRBV15 and TRBJ2-7, with a weak D call TRBD1 (6 bases). Germline CDR1 and CDR2: LNHNV and YYDKDF (reference sequence). The CDR3 is made up of 13 amino acids. V gave up 0 bases and J gave up 4 bases, with 7 bases separating them. The DNA of the CDR3 is TGTGCCACCAGCAGAGACAGGGGTTACGAGCAGTACGTC. It translates to CATSRDRGYEQYV.

This clonotype was seen a few times. The rearrangement joins TRBV28 to TRBJ2-3, with 7 bases matching TRBD1. This CDR3 region has 12 residues. Unmatched junction bases numbered 2, after V lost 11 bases and J lost 0 bases. The germline gives CDR1 MDHEN, CDR2 SYDVKM. CDR3 protein: CASQGSTDTQYF. In DNA form, the CDR3 reads TGTGCCTCACAGGGGAGCACAGATACGCAGTATTTT.

The V gene is TRBV29-1, the J gene TRBJ1-1; TRBD1 is a possible D gene (6 bases). CDR3 length: 14 residues. The germline gives CDR1 SQVTM, CDR2 ANQGSEA. V was pared by 5 bases and J by 1 base, with 14 bases between. In DNA, the CDR3 is TGCAGCGTTATCAGGACAGAGGGGAACACTGAAGCTTTCTTT. Residues: CSVIRTEGNTEAFF.

This clonotype was detected many times. V usage is TRBV7-2 and J usage is TRBJ2-5; 8 nucleotides match TRBD1. Losses at the gene ends were 0 bases for V and 7 bases for J; bases not matched to a gene: 28. There are 22 residues in the CDR3. Germline V gene sequence: CDR1 SGHTA, CDR2 FQGNSA. CDR3 nucleotides: TGTGCCAGCAGCTTAGCCTGGGCGGTTTCAGGGGGCGATGGGACCTCACCTGGGACCCAGTACTTC. Protein: CASSLAWAVSGGDGTSPGTQYF.

This clonotype was seen ten or more times. V usage is TRBV12-5 and J usage is TRBJ2-2; 10 bases are shared with TRBD2. CDR1 and CDR2 from the germline V gene are LGHNT and FRNRAP. Trimming removed 0 bases from V and 6 bases from J; junction bases left unmatched: 10. The length of the CDR3 is 18 residues. The CDR3 region has the DNA TGTGCTAGTGGTTTGGTAAGACAGAGCGGGAGGGCCGCCGGGGAGCTGTTTTTT. Its translation: CASGLVRQSGRAAGELFF.

This clonotype was detected ten times or more. V usage is TRBV19 and J usage is TRBJ2-1; TRBD2 agrees at 13 bases. J was trimmed by 9 bases and V by 5 bases; bases with no gene match: 10. The CDR3 runs 16 residues. Germline CDR1 reads LNHDA; CDR2 reads SQIVND (reference sequence). The CDR3 nucleotides read TGTGCCAGTAGTGAGAGGACTAGCGGGAGTGGACGTGAGCAGTTCTTC. It is translated as CASSERTSGSGREQFF.

This clonotype was found a few times. The chain combines TRBV6-2 or TRBV6-3 with TRBJ2-7, with TRBD2 matching over 10 bases. The CDR3 is made up of 15 amino acids. The V gene's germline CDR1 is MNHEY and CDR2 SVGEGT. The ends lost 4 bases at V and 0 bases at J; junction bases unmatched: 3. CDR3 sequence (DNA): TGTGCCAGCAGTTGGACTAGCGGAAGCTCCTACGAGCAGTACTTC. As protein: CASSWTSGSSYEQYF.

The chain combines TRBV6-2 or TRBV6-3 with TRBJ2-3; 8 bases align to TRBD1. The V gene end was trimmed by 6 bases and the J gene end by 6 bases; junction bases not matched to a gene: 5. The CDR3 contains 13 residues. Looked up from germline, CDR1 is MNHEY and CDR2 is SVGEGT. The CDR3 nucleotides are TGTGCCAGCAGGCCGGACAGGGACGATACGCAGTATTTT. Encoded protein: CASRPDRDDTQYF.

Regarding this clonotype: A much larger clonotype is one base distant, so this may be a read error. This chain uses TRBV12-3 or TRBV12-4 with TRBJ2-1, with 12 positions matching TRBD2. The CDR3 runs 15 residues. V trimming: 10 bases; J trimming: 9 bases; junction bases outside the gene matches: 13. CDR3 loop: CANRRTSGAGGEQFF. The CDR3 coding sequence is TGTGCCAACAGACGGACTAGCGGGGCCGGGGGTGAGCAGTTCTTC.

This clonotype has just a few counts. The chain joins TRBV28 to TRBJ2-7; D call uncertain. The CDR3 runs to 14 residues. Trimming took off 3 bases at V and 5 bases at J, with 14 bases between the two ends. Per germline, CDR1 MDHEN and CDR2 SYDVKM. The CDR3 nucleotides read TGTGCCAGCAGTTTGAGGCGGATGTCCCACGAGCAGTACTTC. This translates into CASSLRRMSHEQYF.

This clonotype appeared a few times. The genes are TRBV12-3 or TRBV12-4 and TRBJ2-1; D unresolved. This CDR3 contains 13 residues. V lost 1 base to trimming and J lost 4 bases, with 5 bases between them. The CDR3 loop is CASSLGFYNEQFF. The CDR3 DNA sequence: TGTGCCAGCAGTTTAGGATTTTACAATGAGCAGTTCTTC.

This sequence joins TRBV7-9 and TRBJ1-4; D ambiguous. The V end was cut by 5 bases, the J end by 5 bases, with 15 bases between. The CDR3 extends over 15 amino acids. Looked up from germline, CDR1 is SEHNR and CDR2 is FQNEAQ (reference sequence). This chain's CDR3 is CASSKRAAENEKLFF. As DNA, the CDR3 is TGTGCCAGCAGCAAAAGGGCGGCAGAAAATGAAAAACTGTTTTTT.

This clonotype was seen only a few times. This chain uses TRBV5-4 with TRBJ2-7; 9 bases line up with TRBD1. The germline V gene encodes CDR1 SGHNT and CDR2 YYREEE (reference sequence). Trimming at V came to 0 bases and at J to 2 bases, leaving 6 bases not matched to a gene. CDR3 length: 16 amino acids. The DNA for the CDR3 is TGTGCCAGCAGCTTGGAATTACGGACAGGGGCCTACGAGCAGTACTTC. Translation: CASSLELRTGAYEQYF.

The rearrangement joins TRBV4-2 to TRBJ1-1, with 8 positions matching TRBD1. The CDR3 loop spans 15 amino acids. Losses at the gene ends were 5 bases for V and 3 bases for J; bases not matched to a gene: 8. Germline-derived CDR1 and CDR2 are LGHNA and YNFKEQ. DNA of the CDR3: TGTGCCAGCAGCAAAGGACAGGGATGGGACACTGAAGCTTTCTTT. Encoded protein: CASSKGQGWDTEAFF.

This clonotype was counted only a few times. This chain connects TRBV6-2 or TRBV6-3 to TRBJ2-7; D may be TRBD2 (5 bases). V was cut by 8 bases and J by 0 bases, with 11 bases left in between. Germline values: CDR1 MNHEY, CDR2 SVGEGT. The CDR3 has 13 amino acids. The CDR3 sequence: CASWSGFSYEQYV. The CDR3 DNA sequence: TGTGCCAGCTGGTCGGGGTTCTCCTACGAGCAGTACGTC.